What follows describes a single T cell receptor (beta chain). The sample contains more than one DNA sequence encoding this CDR3. This entry belongs to a study of blood T cell repertoires in COVID-19. Study background: Acute and convalescent COVID-19 samples came from the United States, Italy and Spain.

Source study methods: The assay estimated nucleated cells by amplifying reference gene primers. Clones were read by immunoSEQ multiplex PCR, and TCRdb kept only the in-frame ones, dropping some. V, J and clone size reflect that table, while D and trimming were determined from the DNA. There are approximately 150,000 clones in the sample; 87% occur only once, and less than 5.5% lies in the top ten. Looked up from germline, CDR1 is MNHEY and CDR2 is SVGAGI. This CDR3 region has 13 residues. V lost 2 bases to trimming and J lost 8 bases; unmatched junction nucleotides: 4. The specimen was peripheral blood. This sequence joins TRBV6-5 and TRBJ1-1; TRBD1 matches 8 bases. The source of this sequence is a human donor in a cohort sampled during active COVID-19. Here the CDR3 reads CASSYRQGPEAFF. CDR3 sequence (DNA): TGTGCCAGCAGTTACCGACAGGGGCCCGAAGCTTTCTTT.